A single sample is the source of the 28 T cell receptor beta chains below, sequenced in a study of immune evolution from preneoplasia to lung adenocarcinoma. Clones were read by immunoSEQ multiplex PCR, and TCRdb kept only the in-frame ones, dropping some. The table has just over 4,000 clones, roughly 89% seen once; the top ten hold almost 4%. Specimen: FFPE minimally invasive lung adenocarcinoma tissue. The receptors come from an older donor with lung adenocarcinoma.

V and J are TRBV6-1 and TRBJ2-7, with TRBD2 matching over 13 bases. Germline CDR1 is MNHNS and CDR2 is SASEGT. The CDR3 extends over 15 amino acids. Unmatched junction bases numbered 4, after V lost 3 bases and J lost 5 bases. CDR3 in DNA: TGTGCCAGCAGTGATAGGACTAGCGGGAGCCACGAGCAGTACTTC. Translating it yields CASSDRTSGSHEQYF.

V and J are TRBV27 and TRBJ2-3; 7 nucleotides align to TRBD2. Germline-derived CDR1 and CDR2 are MNHEY and SMNVEV (reference sequence). CDR3 length: 14 residues. Trimming at V came to 5 bases and at J to 4 bases, leaving 6 bases not matched to a gene. CDR3 DNA: TGTGCCAGCAGTCCCCGACTAGCTGCAGATACGCAGTATTTT. Encoded protein: CASSPRLAADTQYF.

As DNA, the CDR3 is TGTGCCAGCTCACCACCTTCCGGGGGAAGCACTGAAGCTTTCTTT. Its protein product is CASSPPSGGSTEAFF. The chain recombines TRBV18 with TRBJ1-1; tentative D call: TRBD1 (5 bases). CDR3 length: 15 amino acids. Per the germline V gene, CDR1 is KGHSH and CDR2 is LQKENI. Trimming shortened V by 0 bases and J by 4 bases, and 12 bases separated the two germline ends.

This chain uses TRBV18 with TRBJ1-1; TRBD1 matches at 9 bases. CDR1 KGHSH and CDR2 LQKENI come from the germline V gene. The V and J ends lost 3 bases and 11 bases, in that order; junction bases with no gene match: 10. The CDR3 runs 14 residues. In DNA, the CDR3 is TGTGCCAGCTCACCCCCAGCAGGACAGGGGAAGGCTTTCTTT. Translation gives CASSPPAGQGKAFF.

This sequence joins TRBV7-9 and TRBJ1-1, with unresolved D. The CDR3 loop spans 13 amino acids. The V end was cut by 0 bases, the J end by 1 base, with 3 bases between. CDR1 and CDR2 (germline): SEHNR, FQNEAQ (reference sequence). CDR3 in DNA: TGTGCCAGCAGCTTAGCCGGGAACACTGAAGCTTTCTTT. Translated: CASSLAGNTEAFF.

This rearrangement joins TRBV11-2 to TRBJ1-1, with no clear D. The length of the CDR3 is 13 residues. Trimming stripped 4 bases from V and 6 bases from J, with 12 bases between. Germline V gene lookup returns CDR1 SGHAT and CDR2 FQNNGV. CDR3 residues: CASSSPNTAEAFF. The CDR3 DNA follows: TGTGCCAGCAGCTCCCCAAACACGGCTGAAGCTTTCTTT.

The chain combines TRBV2 with TRBJ1-2, with D maybe TRBD1 (5 bases). The ends were cut back, 10 bases at V and 8 bases at J, with 20 bases in the middle. Germline loops: CDR1 SNHLY, CDR2 FYNNEI. The CDR3 has 13 amino acids. CDR3 sequence: CAKGRQISGGYTF. The CDR3 DNA is TGTGCCAAGGGGCGGCAGATTTCGGGAGGCTACACCTTC.

This clone was recorded a few times. The chain couples TRBV12-5 to TRBJ2-7; D possibly uses TRBD1 or TRBD2 (5 bases each). V gave up 5 bases and J gave up 8 bases, with 10 bases separating them. This CDR3 is built from 11 residues. CDR1 and CDR2 (germline): LGHNT, FRNRAP. CDR3 in DNA: TGTGCTAGTGGTGGGGGAGTGAAGCAGTACTTC. Its protein product is CASGGGVKQYF. Looking up the rest from reference TRBV12-5 and TRBJ2-7 gives the full variable domain: DARVTQTPRHKVTEMGQEVTMRCQPILGHNTVFWYRQTMMQGLELLAYFRNRAPLDDSGMPKDRFSAEMPDATLATLKIQPSEPRDSAVYFCASGGGVKQYFGPGTRLTVT.

This clone was seen more than once but under ten times. The gene calls are TRBV30 and TRBJ1-1; no reliable D call. The CDR3 loop spans 11 amino acids. V lost 2 bases, J lost 5 bases, and 6 bases lay in between. Germline V lookup: CDR1 GTSNPN, CDR2 SVGIG (reference sequence). CDR3 amino acids: CAWSFSTEAFF. The CDR3 DNA is TGTGCCTGGAGTTTCAGTACTGAAGCTTTCTTT.

This clone was counted only a few times. The chain is built from TRBV11-3 and TRBJ2-7; perhaps TRBD2 as D (6 bases). This CDR3 contains 15 residues. CDR1 and CDR2 (germline): SGHNT, YENEEA. Trimming cost V 5 bases and J 3 bases, with 17 bases left between them. The CDR3 sequence: CASSPGGGVGYEQYF. CDR3 DNA sequence: TGTGCCAGCAGCCCTGGGGGAGGAGTGGGCTACGAGCAGTACTTC. Using reference TRBV11-3 and TRBJ2-7 for the parts outside the CDR3, the full variable domain is EAGVVQSPRYKIIEKKQPVAFWCNPISGHNTLYWYLQNLGQGPELLIRYENEEAVDDSQLPKDRFSAERLKGVDSTLKIQPAELGDSAVYLCASSPGGGVGYEQYFGPGTRLTVT.

The chain recombines TRBV29-1 with TRBJ1-1; maybe TRBD1 (5 bases). The CDR3 totals 15 residues. Germline V gene sequence: CDR1 SQVTM, CDR2 ANQGSEA. V was pared by 5 bases and J by 8 bases, with 24 bases between. The CDR3 nucleotides are TGCAGCGTTATCGGGGGTGGCATTTTCCCCGGCGAAGCTTTCTTT. Its translation: CSVIGGGIFPGEAFF.

The rearrangement joins TRBV28 to TRBJ2-7; D is perhaps TRBD2 (5 bases). Trimming removed 6 bases at V and 5 bases at J, with 14 bases between. The CDR3 totals 13 residues. Germline V gene lookup returns CDR1 MDHEN and CDR2 SYDVKM. CDR3 loop: CASRREGWDEQYF. In DNA form, the CDR3 reads TGTGCCAGCAGGCGAGAGGGTTGGGACGAGCAGTACTTC. Full variable domain (outside the CDR3, taken from reference TRBV28 and TRBJ2-7): DVKVTQSSRYLVKRTGEKVFLECVQDMDHENMFWYRQDPGLGLRLIYFSYDVKMKEKGDIPEGYSVSREKKERFSLILESASTNQTSMYLCASRREGWDEQYFGPGTRLTVT.

The chain employs TRBV2 and TRBJ2-7; D may be TRBD1 (5 bases). The CDR3 consists of 13 residues. Deletions cut 7 bases from V and 0 bases from J, with 10 bases between. The germline V gene encodes CDR1 SNHLY and CDR2 FYNNEI. The CDR3 here is CASNGQISYEQYF. In DNA, the CDR3 is TGTGCCAGCAACGGACAAATCTCCTACGAGCAGTACTTC.

This chain links TRBV7-2 with TRBJ2-6, with a weak D call TRBD2 (5 bases). The CDR3 consists of 18 residues. Trimming pared 6 bases from V and 2 bases from J, leaving 20 bases between. Germline V gene lookup returns CDR1 SGHTA and CDR2 FQGNSA. The CDR3 nucleotides are TGTGCCAGCAGTGCACGTCCCGGAGGTCTTACTGGGGCCAACGTCCTGACTTTC. It translates to CASSARPGGLTGANVLTF.

CDR3 in amino acids: CASGQGADEQYF. The DNA for the CDR3 is TGTGCCTCGGGACAGGGGGCGGACGAGCAGTACTTC. J is TRBJ2-7 and V is TRBV10-3; 12 bases are a match to TRBD1. The CDR3 runs to 12 residues. J lost 5 bases, V lost 11 bases, and 4 bases had no gene match. The germline gives CDR1 ENHRY, CDR2 SYGVKD.

This clone was seen just once. The chain couples TRBV7-8 to TRBJ1-1, with TRBD1 matching over 9 bases. CDR1 is SGHVS and CDR2 is FQNEAQ in the germline V gene. This CDR3 contains 14 residues. The V gene end was trimmed by 5 bases and the J gene end by 5 bases; junction bases not matched to a gene: 6. The chain's CDR3 is CASSRRDRETEAFF. In DNA, the CDR3 is TGTGCCAGCAGCCGCCGGGACAGGGAAACTGAAGCTTTCTTT.

The genes are TRBV5-1 and TRBJ2-5, with D possibly TRBD1 on 5 matching bases. Deletions cut 0 bases from V and 2 bases from J, with 17 bases between. The CDR3 totals 17 residues. Germline V CDR1 and CDR2: SGHRS, YFSETQ. Written as DNA, the CDR3 is TGCGCCAGCAGCTTGGCCAGTAACAGGAACCTACAAGAGACCCAGTACTTC. Translated, it gives CASSLASNRNLQETQYF.

The rearrangement uses TRBV28 and TRBJ1-5, with a weak D call TRBD1 (5 bases). Germline V CDR1 and CDR2: MDHEN, SYDVKM. The V gene lost 7 bases and the J gene lost 6 bases, with 19 bases spanning the gap. The CDR3 spans 15 residues. The CDR3 DNA follows: TGTGCCAGCACCAAATGGGGACGGAGAACTCAGCCCCAGCATTTT. Translation: CASTKWGRRTQPQHF.

This clone was detected a few times. J is TRBJ2-7 and V is TRBV11-2; 11 bases align to TRBD2. The V gene end was trimmed by 5 bases and the J gene end by 2 bases; junction bases not matched to a gene: 5. This CDR3 is built from 15 residues. Germline V gene lookup returns CDR1 SGHAT and CDR2 FQNNGV. The CDR3 region has the DNA TGTGCCAGCAGCATGGGACTAGCGGATACCTACGAGCAGTACTTC. Translated, it gives CASSMGLADTYEQYF.

The chain links TRBV5-6 to TRBJ2-5; D remains unclear. The CDR3 is made up of 12 amino acids. CDR1 is SGHDT, CDR2 YYEEEE, per germline. V was clipped by 0 bases and J by 3 bases, with 3 bases between them. CDR3 sequence reads: CASSLVEETQYF. The DNA of the CDR3 is TGTGCCAGCAGCTTGGTGGAAGAGACCCAGTACTTC.

This clone has only a few counts. Other DNA sequences in the same sample also yield this CDR3. The V call is TRBV2, the J call TRBJ2-3; no clear D gene. Germline V gene data show CDR1 as SNHLY and CDR2 as FYNNEI. V shed 6 bases and J shed 2 bases, with 3 bases lying between them. The CDR3 spans 11 residues. CDR3 sequence reads: CASSHTDTQYF. The CDR3 bases are TGTGCCAGCAGCCACACAGATACGCAGTATTTT.

The CDR3 DNA reads as TGTGCCAGTAGTGACCCGGGACAGGGGTGGGAGCAGTACTTC. This codes for CASSDPGQGWEQYF. The chain is built from TRBV19 and TRBJ2-7, with 10 bases aligning to TRBD1. The V and J ends lost 5 bases and 7 bases, in that order; junction bases with no gene match: 8. CDR1 is LNHDA, CDR2 SQIVND, per germline (reference sequence). This CDR3 region has 14 residues.

In this sample, this clone turned up a few times. This rearrangement joins TRBV7-6 to TRBJ2-1, with D tentatively TRBD2 (6 bases). The CDR3 is made up of 14 amino acids. Germline V gene sequence: CDR1 SGHVS, CDR2 FNYEAQ. V lost 2 bases and J lost 8, with 13 bases in between. CDR3 DNA sequence: TGTGCCAGCAGCTTAACAGCGGGCGTCGATGAGCAGTTCTTC. Protein: CASSLTAGVDEQFF.

The chain is built from TRBV5-4 and TRBJ2-5; a possible D gene is TRBD2 (6 bases). Germline lookup yields CDR1 SGHNT and CDR2 YYREEE (reference sequence). V lost 2 bases to trimming and J lost 1 base, with 15 bases between them. The CDR3 length is 16 residues. CDR3 in amino acids: CASSFWRAGLQETQYF. CDR3 bases: TGTGCCAGCAGCTTTTGGAGAGCGGGCCTCCAAGAGACCCAGTACTTC.

The V and J genes are TRBV29-1 and TRBJ1-1; possible D gene TRBD1, 5 bases. The V end was cut by 3 bases, the J end by 4 bases, with 12 bases between. The CDR3 sequence is 13 residues long. The V gene's germline CDR1 is SQVTM and CDR2 ANQGSEA. The CDR3 loop is CSVDKGIGTEAFF. In DNA form, the CDR3 reads TGCAGCGTTGACAAGGGGATCGGCACTGAAGCTTTCTTT. Variable domain in full (rest from reference TRBV29-1 and TRBJ1-1): SAVISQKPSRDICQRGTSLTIQCQVDSQVTMMFWYRQQPGQSLTLIATANQGSEATYESGFVIDKFPISRPNLTFSTLTVSNMSPEDSSIYLCSVDKGIGTEAFFGQGTRLTVV.

This clone has only one observation. The chain links TRBV25-1 to TRBJ2-5, with 9 nucleotides matching TRBD2. Looked up from germline, CDR1 is MGHDK and CDR2 is SYGVNS. This CDR3 has 14 residues. The V segment lost 2 bases and the J segment 5 bases; nucleotides outside the gene matches: 3. The CDR3 spells CASSEPLAGETQYF. CDR3 nucleotides: TGTGCCAGCAGTGAACCTCTAGCGGGGGAGACCCAGTACTTC.

The genes are TRBV11-2 and TRBJ2-5; 7 bases are a match to TRBD1. CDR1 and CDR2 (germline): SGHAT, FQNNGV. Trimming took 5 bases from V and 5 from J; bases not matched to a gene: 8. There are 14 residues in the CDR3. The CDR3: CASSPKGAIETQYF. CDR3 bases: TGTGCCAGCAGCCCCAAGGGGGCGATCGAGACCCAGTACTTC.

V usage is TRBV5-1 and J usage is TRBJ2-3, with 8 bases aligning to TRBD2. This CDR3 comprises 13 residues. Germline V gene sequence: CDR1 SGHRS, CDR2 YFSETQ. J lost 8 bases, V lost 4 bases, and 6 bases had no gene match. CDR3 residues: CASSPGGTGTQYF. The CDR3 DNA reads as TGCGCCAGCAGCCCGGGGGGGACGGGTACGCAGTATTTT.